Following are 17 T cell receptor beta chains from one sample sequenced in a study of PD-L1 blockade in urothelial cancer. Assay: immunoSEQ multiplex PCR; the TCRdb copy retains only in-frame clones and omits some. Counted here are under 55,000 clones, 84% occurring once; the ten biggest clones make up about 6%. The source was PBMCs, collected around atezolizumab (anti-PD-L1) treatment. The receptors shown here come from a middle-aged man with urothelial cancer.

The rearrangement joins TRBV7-8 to TRBJ1-5, with D hard to call. CDR3 length equals 18 residues. Germline CDR1 SGHVS, CDR2 FQNEAQ. Between the trimmed V and J ends, which lost 2 bases and 0 bases, there was a span of 17 bases. For the CDR3, the DNA is TGTGCCAGCAGCTTACTTGAGGCGATGGCAGTTAGCAATCAGCCCCAGCATTTT. Residues: CASSLLEAMAVSNQPQHF.

The chain joins TRBV5-8 to TRBJ1-1; D unresolved. V dropped 4 bases and J dropped 0 bases, with 7 bases sitting between them. Germline lookup yields CDR1 SGHTS and CDR2 YDEGEE. This CDR3 spans 13 amino acids. The CDR3 DNA follows: TGTGCCAGCAGCACCAACATGAACACTGAAGCTTTCTTT. Protein: CASSTNMNTEAFF.

The chain couples TRBV13 to TRBJ2-3; the D gene is possibly TRBD2 (5 bases). Deletions cut 0 bases from V and 0 bases from J, with 13 bases between. Germline CDR1 and CDR2: PRHDT and FYEKMQ (reference sequence). This CDR3 is 17 amino acids long. The CDR3 region is CASSLGPMGASTDTQYF. The CDR3 coding sequence is TGTGCCAGCAGCTTAGGGCCCATGGGAGCTAGCACAGATACGCAGTATTTT.

The chain recombines TRBV6-1 with TRBJ2-7, with D possibly being TRBD1 (6 bases). V lost 6 bases and J 6 bases, leaving 21 bases between the germline ends. Germline V CDR1 and CDR2: MNHNS, SASEGT. The CDR3 has 15 residues. CDR3 in amino acids: CASRQDRSPAIEQYF. In nucleotides, the CDR3 is TGTGCCAGCAGGCAAGACAGGTCCCCAGCTATCGAGCAGTACTTC.

This sequence joins TRBV4-3 and TRBJ1-3, with D unclear. In germline, CDR1 is LGHNA, CDR2 YSLEER. The V end was cut by 1 base, the J end by 3 bases, with 13 bases between. The CDR3 runs 16 residues. The CDR3 DNA sequence: TGCGCCAGCAGCCAAGCGTTCCAGCGGTTTGGAAACACCATATATTTT. It codes for CASSQAFQRFGNTIYF.

In its sample, this clone was seen a few times. The DNA of the CDR3 is TGTGCCTGGAGTGTAGGTCAGGGGGGATCCCCCAATGAGCAGTTCTTC. Residues: CAWSVGQGGSPNEQFF. The J gene is TRBJ2-1, the V gene TRBV30; the D gene is possibly TRBD1 (7 bases). Germline CDR1 is GTSNPN and CDR2 is SVGIG (reference sequence). The CDR3 extends over 16 amino acids. V was pared by 0 bases and J by 6 bases, with 18 bases between.

This clone was counted between two and nine times. The V gene is TRBV19, the J gene TRBJ2-7; TRBD2 aligns across 7 bases. CDR1 is LNHDA and CDR2 is SQIVND in the germline V gene (reference sequence). CDR3 length: 15 amino acids. V lost 0 bases to trimming and J lost 2 bases; unmatched junction nucleotides: 4. The CDR3 nucleotides are TGTGCCAGTAGTATAGACGAGGGACTAACCTACGAGCAGTACTTC. This sequence encodes CASSIDEGLTYEQYF.

This chain uses TRBV29-1 with TRBJ2-1, with no clear D. Germline V gene sequence: CDR1 SQVTM, CDR2 ANQGSEA. CDR3 length: 11 amino acids. Trimming left V 8 bases short and J 6 bases short, with 11 bases between. The CDR3 coding sequence is TGCAGCCTGCGGCAGCTCAATGAGCAGTTCTTC. This gives the protein CSLRQLNEQFF.

This chain connects TRBV5-4 to TRBJ2-5, with 11 bases identical to TRBD1. The V and J ends lost 4 bases and 1 base, in that order; junction bases with no gene match: 3. The CDR3 spans 15 residues. Germline loops: CDR1 SGHNT, CDR2 YYREEE (reference sequence). CDR3 loop: CASSLDRGLQETQYF. CDR3 bases: TGTGCCAGCAGCCTGGACAGGGGGCTCCAAGAGACCCAGTACTTC.

This clone appeared a single time. The chain couples TRBV28 to TRBJ1-2, with 10 nucleotides matching TRBD1. V gave up 6 bases and J gave up 0 bases; unmatched junction bases: 7. The germline V gene encodes CDR1 MDHEN and CDR2 SYDVKM. This CDR3 is built from 16 residues. The DNA of the CDR3 is TGTGCCAGCAGGCTGACCGGGACAGGGGCTAACTATGGCTACACCTTC. Translation gives CASRLTGTGANYGYTF.

CDR3 sequence (DNA): TGCGCCAGCAGCCAAGGAGTACTAGCCAAAAACATTCAGTACTTC. It translates to CASSQGVLAKNIQYF. The V call is TRBV4-1, the J call TRBJ2-4, with D unclear. The CDR3 totals 15 residues. The germline gives CDR1 MGHRA, CDR2 YSYEKL. Deletions cut 1 base from V and 0 bases from J, with 7 bases between.

The chain uses TRBV13 and TRBJ2-2; TRBD1 aligns across 9 bases. Germline V gives CDR1 PRHDT, CDR2 FYEKMQ (reference sequence). V shed 5 bases and J 6 bases; nucleotides not matched to a gene: 10. This CDR3 contains 16 residues. Here the CDR3 reads CASSAPGQGVAGELFF. The CDR3 nucleotides read TGTGCCAGCAGCGCACCGGGACAGGGTGTTGCCGGGGAGCTGTTTTTT. The whole variable domain, filled in from reference TRBV13 and TRBJ2-2, reads AAGVIQSPRHLIKEKRETATLKCYPIPRHDTVYWYQQGPGQDPQFLISFYEKMQSDKGSIPDRFSAQQFSDYHSELNMSSLELGDSALYFCASSAPGQGVAGELFFGEGSRLTVL.

The rearrangement uses TRBV5-4 and TRBJ2-2; 7 positions match TRBD2. Germline assignment: CDR1 SGHNT and CDR2 YYREEE (reference sequence). V was pared by 4 bases and J by 6 bases, with 9 bases of the junction left unmatched. This CDR3 has 15 residues. This CDR3 reads CASSPSGGRSGELFF. CDR3 nucleotides: TGTGCCAGCAGCCCCTCGGGCGGGAGATCCGGGGAGCTGTTTTTT.

The chain employs TRBV28 and TRBJ2-3, with 7 nucleotides matching TRBD2. CDR1 and CDR2 from the germline V gene are MDHEN and SYDVKM. The trim removed 5 bases at V and 0 bases at J, leaving 8 bases unmatched. This CDR3 contains 16 residues. The CDR3 sequence is CASSPPPGGSTDTQYF. The CDR3 DNA reads TGTGCCAGCAGTCCACCACCGGGGGGTAGCACAGATACGCAGTATTTT.

V is TRBV5-1 and J is TRBJ2-3; D possibly corresponds to TRBD1 (6 bases). This CDR3 comprises 14 residues. V shed 4 bases and J shed 0 bases, with 9 bases lying between them. The germline V gene has CDR1 SGHRS and CDR2 YFSETQ. DNA of the CDR3: TGCGCCAGCAGCGGGGGCGTTAGCACAGATACGCAGTATTTT. This encodes CASSGGVSTDTQYF.

The chain joins TRBV11-2 to TRBJ2-5; D possibly corresponds to TRBD2 (6 bases). Per the germline V gene, CDR1 is SGHAT and CDR2 is FQNNGV. The CDR3 length is 14 residues. V lost 4 bases and J lost 5, with 14 bases in between. CDR3 nucleotide sequence: TGTGCCAGCAGCTCTTCCCCGGCGGGGGAGACCCAGTACTTC. Translating gives CASSSSPAGETQYF.

The chain is built from TRBV19 and TRBJ2-7; D is unclear. Germline CDR1 and CDR2: LNHDA and SQIVND (reference sequence). The CDR3 extends over 15 amino acids. V was trimmed by 4 bases and J by 3 bases, leaving 16 bases between them. CDR3 in DNA: TGTGCCAGTAGTACGAGCGCCGATGAATACTACGAGCAGTACTTC. This sequence encodes CASSTSADEYYEQYF.